The rows below give T cell receptor beta chains drawn from one sample of a study of vaccination and CD4 T cells after COVID-19. TCRdb redid the calling of the PCR reads with MiXCR, one entry per CDR3 protein. This repertoire shows around 19,000 distinct CDR3 sequences, 40% to 50% found once; its top ten account for around 6.9%. These TCRs are of unknown antigen specificity. The sequenced sample was CD4+ T cells from blood, cultured in vitro, obtained before SARS-CoV-2 vaccination. Source of these receptors: a human donor who had recovered from COVID-19. Both conserved end residues are part of each CDR3. The order of the fields is clone size, V gene, D gene, J gene, CDR3 protein, CDR3 DNA. D genes are given only for firm matches. A clone size is listed for some rows: how often the clone was seen (once, few, many), or a class if it is expanded.

clone_size: .
v_call: TRBV7-2
d_call: TRBD1
j_call: TRBJ2-5
cdr3_aa: CASSDRGLEQETQYF
cdr3_nt: TGTGCCAGCAGTGACAGGGGGCTTGAACAAGAGACCCAGTACTTC

clone_size: .
v_call: TRBV7-2
d_call: TRBD2
j_call: TRBJ2-2
cdr3_aa: CASSLAPGLAGGRGGELFF
cdr3_nt: TGTGCCAGCAGCTTAGCCCCGGGACTAGCGGGAGGCCGGGGGGGGGAGCTGTTTTTT

clone_size: once
v_call: TRBV7-3
d_call: .
j_call: TRBJ2-7
cdr3_aa: CASSPDGSDYEQYF
cdr3_nt: TGTGCCAGCAGCCCGGACGGTTCCGACTACGAGCAGTACTTC

clone_size: .
v_call: TRBV11-3
d_call: .
j_call: TRBJ2-3
cdr3_aa: CASSLGSQDTQYF
cdr3_nt: TGTGCCAGCAGCTTAGGAAGCCAAGATACGCAGTATTTT

clone_size: few
v_call: TRBV6-1
d_call: TRBD2
j_call: TRBJ2-3
cdr3_aa: CASRVTGTKADTQYF
cdr3_nt: TGTGCCAGCAGGGTTACCGGGACTAAGGCAGATACGCAGTATTTT

clone_size: .
v_call: TRBV19
d_call: .
j_call: TRBJ1-5
cdr3_aa: CASSMALQPQHF
cdr3_nt: TGTGCCAGTAGTATGGCTCTTCAGCCCCAGCATTTT

clone_size: .
v_call: TRBV11-3
d_call: .
j_call: TRBJ2-3
cdr3_aa: CASSEGGDTQYF
cdr3_nt: TGTGCCAGCAGCGAGGGGGGGGATACGCAGTATTTT

clone_size: .
v_call: TRBV5-1
d_call: .
j_call: TRBJ1-2
cdr3_aa: CASSLGRADGYTF
cdr3_nt: TGCGCCAGCAGCTTGGGCAGGGCTGATGGCTACACCTTC

clone_size: few
v_call: TRBV20-1
d_call: .
j_call: TRBJ1-1
cdr3_aa: CSARDGVDTEAFF
cdr3_nt: TGCAGTGCTAGAGATGGGGTCGACACTGAAGCTTTCTTT

clone_size: few
v_call: TRBV10-3
d_call: .
j_call: TRBJ1-6
cdr3_aa: CAISAGYNSPLHF
cdr3_nt: TGTGCCATCAGTGCTGGATATAATTCACCCCTCCACTTT

clone_size: few
v_call: TRBV6-1
d_call: .
j_call: TRBJ2-7
cdr3_aa: CASMGGYEQYF
cdr3_nt: TGTGCCAGCATGGGCGGGTACGAGCAGTACTTC

clone_size: .
v_call: TRBV6-1
d_call: .
j_call: TRBJ2-1
cdr3_aa: CASSENLDEQFF
cdr3_nt: TGTGCCAGCAGTGAAAATTTGGATGAGCAGTTCTTC

clone_size: .
v_call: TRBV6-2/TRBV6-3
d_call: TRBD2
j_call: TRBJ2-7
cdr3_aa: CASTKSRLAGSYEQYF
cdr3_nt: TGTGCCAGCACTAAATCCCGGCTAGCGGGGTCCTACGAGCAGTACTTC

clone_size: .
v_call: TRBV19
d_call: .
j_call: TRBJ2-1
cdr3_aa: CASSIWGYNEQFF
cdr3_nt: TGTGCCAGTAGTATCTGGGGATACAATGAGCAGTTCTTC

clone_size: few
v_call: TRBV7-2
d_call: .
j_call: TRBJ1-5
cdr3_aa: CASSLEALQPQHF
cdr3_nt: TGTGCCAGCAGCTTAGAGGCCCTTCAGCCCCAGCATTTT

clone_size: few
v_call: TRBV6-5
d_call: .
j_call: TRBJ1-2
cdr3_aa: CASSYGWGSYGYTF
cdr3_nt: TGTGCCAGCAGTTACGGATGGGGGTCCTATGGCTACACCTTC

clone_size: .
v_call: TRBV28
d_call: TRBD2
j_call: TRBJ2-5
cdr3_aa: CASSRPLAGQETQYF
cdr3_nt: TGTGCCAGCAGCCGCCCCCTAGCGGGGCAAGAGACCCAGTACTTC

clone_size: .
v_call: TRBV2
d_call: .
j_call: TRBJ1-4
cdr3_aa: CASSEDRTTNEKLFF
cdr3_nt: TGTGCCAGCAGTGAAGACAGGACTACCAATGAAAAACTGTTTTTT

clone_size: few
v_call: TRBV7-7
d_call: .
j_call: TRBJ2-5
cdr3_aa: CASSLGGGRGPETQYF
cdr3_nt: TGTGCCAGCAGCTTAGGGGGTGGCAGGGGCCCGGAGACCCAGTACTTC

clone_size: few
v_call: TRBV19
d_call: TRBD1
j_call: TRBJ1-2
cdr3_aa: CASTYGDSNYGYTF
cdr3_nt: TGTGCCAGTACCTACGGGGACAGCAACTATGGCTACACCTTC

clone_size: .
v_call: TRBV9
d_call: .
j_call: TRBJ2-3
cdr3_aa: CATNPGLSTDTQYF
cdr3_nt: TGTGCCACCAACCCGGGACTTAGCACAGATACGCAGTATTTT

clone_size: .
v_call: TRBV11-3
d_call: TRBD2
j_call: TRBJ2-5
cdr3_aa: CASTAAAGGEETQYF
cdr3_nt: TGTGCCAGCACCGCCGCGGCGGGGGGCGAGGAGACCCAGTACTTC

clone_size: few
v_call: TRBV6-1
d_call: .
j_call: TRBJ1-6
cdr3_aa: CASSSLEGSPLHF
cdr3_nt: TGTGCCAGCAGCAGCCTGGAGGGTTCACCCCTCCACTTT

clone_size: .
v_call: TRBV7-3
d_call: .
j_call: TRBJ2-3
cdr3_aa: CASSLTWGKGGGDTQYF
cdr3_nt: TGTGCCAGCAGCCTCACTTGGGGCAAGGGTGGGGGAGATACGCAGTATTTT

clone_size: few
v_call: TRBV9
d_call: .
j_call: TRBJ2-1
cdr3_aa: CASSVASLLQGNEQFF
cdr3_nt: TGTGCCAGCAGCGTAGCTTCCCTCCTACAGGGAAACGAGCAGTTCTTC

clone_size: .
v_call: TRBV6-2/TRBV6-3
d_call: TRBD1
j_call: TRBJ2-5
cdr3_aa: CASRQQGSGEETQYF
cdr3_nt: TGTGCCAGCAGACAACAGGGGAGCGGTGAAGAGACCCAGTACTTC

clone_size: .
v_call: TRBV12-3/TRBV12-4
d_call: TRBD2
j_call: TRBJ2-5
cdr3_aa: CASSKLAGGLGETQYF
cdr3_nt: TGTGCCAGCAGCAAGCTAGCGGGGGGGCTCGGGGAGACCCAGTACTTC

clone_size: .
v_call: TRBV20-1
d_call: .
j_call: TRBJ2-1
cdr3_aa: CSADDLYNNEQFF
cdr3_nt: TGCAGTGCCGACGACTTATACAACAATGAGCAGTTCTTC